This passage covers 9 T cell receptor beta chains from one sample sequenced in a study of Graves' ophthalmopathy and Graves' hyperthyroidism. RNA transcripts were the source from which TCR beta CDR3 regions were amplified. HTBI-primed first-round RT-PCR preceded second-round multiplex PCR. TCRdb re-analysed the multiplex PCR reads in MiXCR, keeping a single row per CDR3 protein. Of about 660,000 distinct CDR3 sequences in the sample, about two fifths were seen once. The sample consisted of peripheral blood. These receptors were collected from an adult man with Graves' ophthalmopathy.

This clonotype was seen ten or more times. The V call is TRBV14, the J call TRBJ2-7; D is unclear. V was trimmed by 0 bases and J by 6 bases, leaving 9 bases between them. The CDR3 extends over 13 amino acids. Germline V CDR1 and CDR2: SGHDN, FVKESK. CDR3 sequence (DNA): TGTGCCAGCAGCCAAGAGTTGTTGGGCGAGCAGTACTTC. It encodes CASSQELLGEQYF. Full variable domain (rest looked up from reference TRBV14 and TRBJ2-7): EAGVTQFPSHSVIEKGQTVTLRCDPISGHDNLYWYRRVMGKEIKFLLHFVKESKQDESGMPNNRFLAERTGGTYSTLKVQPAELEDSGVYFCASSQELLGEQYFGPGTRLTVT.

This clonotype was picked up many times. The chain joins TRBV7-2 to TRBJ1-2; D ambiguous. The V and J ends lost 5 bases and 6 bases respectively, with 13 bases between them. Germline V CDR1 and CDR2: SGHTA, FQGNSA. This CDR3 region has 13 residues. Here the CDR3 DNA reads TGTGCCAGCAGCCACGGAATCCCCCATGGCTACACCTTC. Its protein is CASSHGIPHGYTF.

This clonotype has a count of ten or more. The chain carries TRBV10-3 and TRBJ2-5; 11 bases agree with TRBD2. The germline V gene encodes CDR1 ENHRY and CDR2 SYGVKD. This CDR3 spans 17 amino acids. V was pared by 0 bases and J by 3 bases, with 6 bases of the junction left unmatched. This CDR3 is CAISESSIAGGKETQYF. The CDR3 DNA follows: TGTGCCATCAGTGAGTCGAGTATAGCGGGGGGGAAAGAGACCCAGTACTTC.

DNA for the CDR3: TGTGCCATCAGTCCCGGGACAGTTAACACCGGGGAGCTGTTTTTT. Its translation: CAISPGTVNTGELFF. The chain links TRBV10-3 to TRBJ2-2, with 7 positions matching TRBD1. V shed 5 bases and J 2 bases; nucleotides not matched to a gene: 5. The V gene's germline CDR1 is ENHRY and CDR2 SYGVKD. This CDR3 has 15 amino acids.

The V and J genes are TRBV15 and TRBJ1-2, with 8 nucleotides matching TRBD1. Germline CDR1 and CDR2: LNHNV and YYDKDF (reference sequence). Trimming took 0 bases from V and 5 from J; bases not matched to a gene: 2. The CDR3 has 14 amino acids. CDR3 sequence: CATSRDRQGYGYTF. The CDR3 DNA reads TGTGCCACCAGCAGAGACCGACAGGGGTATGGCTACACCTTC.

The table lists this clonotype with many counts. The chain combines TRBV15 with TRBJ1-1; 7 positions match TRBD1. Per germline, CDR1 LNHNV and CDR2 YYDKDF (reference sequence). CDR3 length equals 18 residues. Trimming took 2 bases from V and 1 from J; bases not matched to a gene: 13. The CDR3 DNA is TGTGCCACCAGCAGAACCCCGACAGGGATAAGGAGGAACACTGAAGCTTTCTTT. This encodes CATSRTPTGIRRNTEAFF.

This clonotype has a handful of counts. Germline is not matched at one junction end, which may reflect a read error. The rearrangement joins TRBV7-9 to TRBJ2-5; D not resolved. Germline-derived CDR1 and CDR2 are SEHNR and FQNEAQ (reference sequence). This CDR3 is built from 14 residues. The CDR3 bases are TGCGCCAGCAGCCAACCCGGGCCCCAAGAGACCCAGTACTTC. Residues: CASSQPGPQETQYF.

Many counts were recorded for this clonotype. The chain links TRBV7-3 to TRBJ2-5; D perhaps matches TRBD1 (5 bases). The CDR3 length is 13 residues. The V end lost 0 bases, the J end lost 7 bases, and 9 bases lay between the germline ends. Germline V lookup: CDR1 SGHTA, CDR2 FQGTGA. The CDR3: CASSLTGEGTQYF. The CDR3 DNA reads TGTGCCAGCAGCTTAACAGGGGAAGGGACCCAGTACTTC.

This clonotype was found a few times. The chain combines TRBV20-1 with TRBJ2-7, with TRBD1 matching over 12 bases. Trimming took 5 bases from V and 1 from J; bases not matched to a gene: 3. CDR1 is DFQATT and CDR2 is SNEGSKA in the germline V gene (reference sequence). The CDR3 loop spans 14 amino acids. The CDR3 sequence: CSAGGQGASYEQYF. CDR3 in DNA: TGCAGTGCTGGGGGACAGGGGGCATCCTACGAGCAGTACTTC.